This T cell receptor beta chain was identified during a study of shared clonotypes between healthy human individuals. Study overall: CD8 memory received one plate per donor, CD8 naive two, CD4 memory three and CD4 naive three. Study findings and constraints: Shared clonotypes: approximately 5% naive CD4, about 3.3% naive CD8, 2.3% memory CD4, about 0.41% memory CD8. The study found lower generation probabilities in non-shared clonotypes than in those shared by all four donors.

Notes on this clone: What it binds is not known.

Clones were sequenced by immunoSEQ multiplex PCR, and TCRdb holds only the in-frame ones, with some missing. The table includes approximately 2,000,000 clones, about 94% detected once. Terminally differentiated effector memory CD45RA+ cells were excluded from the naive CD8 cells, which were CD45RO-negative and positively selected for CCR7. This clonotype was obtained from a man aged 18 to 29 in good health. Some clones in this sample may be carry-over from other donors' samples. The specimen was naive CD8+ T cells from PBMCs.

Here the CDR3 DNA reads TGTGCCAGCAGTTACGGCGGGGGGTACACTGAAGCTTTCTTT. This translates into CASSYGGGYTEAFF. This chain links TRBV27 with TRBJ1-1; weak D call: TRBD1 (5 bases). The germline CDR1 and CDR2 sequences are MNHEY and SMNVEV (reference sequence). The ends were cut back, 4 bases at V and 3 bases at J, with 12 bases in the middle. The CDR3 is 14 residues long.